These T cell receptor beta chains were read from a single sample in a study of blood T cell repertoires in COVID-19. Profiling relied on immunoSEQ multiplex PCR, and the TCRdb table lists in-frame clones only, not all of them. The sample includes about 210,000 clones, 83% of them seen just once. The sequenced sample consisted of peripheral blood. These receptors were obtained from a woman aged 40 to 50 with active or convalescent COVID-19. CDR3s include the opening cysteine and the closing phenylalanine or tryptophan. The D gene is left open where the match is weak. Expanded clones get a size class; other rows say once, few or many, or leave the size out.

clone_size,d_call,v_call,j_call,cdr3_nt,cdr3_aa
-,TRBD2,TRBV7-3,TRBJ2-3,TGTGCCAGCAGCTTAACTAGCGGGAGCACAGATACGCAGTATTTT,CASSLTSGSTDTQYF
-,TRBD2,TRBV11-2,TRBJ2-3,TGTGCCAGCAGCTTAGAGATGGCTAGCGGGCGCACAGATACGCAGTATTTT,CASSLEMASGRTDTQYF
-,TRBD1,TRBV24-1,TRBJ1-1,TGTGCCACCAGTCCCACCGAAAGACAGGGGATGGCCACTGAAGCTTTCTTT,CATSPTERQGMATEAFF
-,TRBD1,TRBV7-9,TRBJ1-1,TGTGCCAGCAGCAGTACGACAGGGGGCCGAACTGAAGCTTTCTTT,CASSSTTGGRTEAFF
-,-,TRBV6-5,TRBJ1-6,TGTGCCAGCAGTTACTCGATGGGCATTTCGTCACCCCTCCACTTT,CASSYSMGISSPLHF
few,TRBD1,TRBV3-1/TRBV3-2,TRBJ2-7,TGTGCCAGCAGCAGGGGGCTGGGGGAGCAGTACTTC,CASSRGLGEQYF
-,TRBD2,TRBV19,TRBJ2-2,TGTGCCAGTAGTATAGGAAGCTGGACTAGCGTGGGCGGGGAGCTGTTTTTT,CASSIGSWTSVGGELFF
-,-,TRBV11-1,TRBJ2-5,TGTGCCAGCAGTTTTGTAGCCCAGGGTAACCAAGAGACCCAGTACTTC,CASSFVAQGNQETQYF
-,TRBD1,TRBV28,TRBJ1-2,TGTGCCAGCAGGACAGGGGGCGTTAACTATGGCTACACCTTC,CASRTGGVNYGYTF
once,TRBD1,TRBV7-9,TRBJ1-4,TGTGCCAGCAGCCTTGCCGGGACAGATGAAAAACTGTTTTTT,CASSLAGTDEKLFF
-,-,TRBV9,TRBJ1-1,TGTGCCAGCAGCGAATCGGGGTGGAACACTGAAGCTTTCTTT,CASSESGWNTEAFF
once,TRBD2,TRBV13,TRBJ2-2,TGTGCCAGCAGCTTAATTCTAGCGGGAGATAGCACCGGGGAGCTGTTTTTT,CASSLILAGDSTGELFF
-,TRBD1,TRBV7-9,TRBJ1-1,TGTGCCAGCAGCCTCCGGGACAGGGGTTTCAACACTGAAGCTTTCTTT,CASSLRDRGFNTEAFF
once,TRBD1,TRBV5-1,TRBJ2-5,TGCGCCACCTCCGATCCCGCAGGGGGCGCGGAGACCCAGTACTTC,CATSDPAGGAETQYF
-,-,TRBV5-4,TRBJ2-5,TGTGCCAGCAGCTTGGACGTGGCTAGCGTTGAGACCCAGTACTTC,CASSLDVASVETQYF
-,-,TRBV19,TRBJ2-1,TGTGCCAGTCATAAGTCAACTGGCTACAATGAGCAGTTCTTC,CASHKSTGYNEQFF
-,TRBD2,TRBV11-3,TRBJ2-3,TGTGCCAGCAGCGGAAAGGAAGGCGGGAGGAGCACAGATACGCAGTATTTT,CASSGKEGGRSTDTQYF
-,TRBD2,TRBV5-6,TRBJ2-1,TGTGCCAGCAGCTTGTCGGGAGGGCCTGATGAGCAGTTCTTC,CASSLSGGPDEQFF
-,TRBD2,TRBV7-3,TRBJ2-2,TGTGCCAGCAGCCAGACTAGCGGGGCGAACACCGGGGAGCTGTTTTTT,CASSQTSGANTGELFF
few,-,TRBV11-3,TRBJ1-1,TGTGCCAGCAGTCCCTCGGGTGCCCCTGAAGCTTTCTTT,CASSPSGAPEAFF
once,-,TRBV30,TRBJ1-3,TGTGCCTGGACCATTTTCCAGGGGCTAGGAAACACCATATATTTT,CAWTIFQGLGNTIYF
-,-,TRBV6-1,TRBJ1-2,TGTGCCAGCAGCATCAGGCCCTCCCCGACCTATGGCTACACCTTC,CASSIRPSPTYGYTF
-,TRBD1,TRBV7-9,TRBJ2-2,TGTGCCAGCAGTCTTCCCAACGGACAGGTGAACACCGGGGAGCTGTTTTTT,CASSLPNGQVNTGELFF
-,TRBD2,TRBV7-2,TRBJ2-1,TGTGCCAGCAGCTTGGGGACTAGTAACGAGCAGTTCTTC,CASSLGTSNEQFF
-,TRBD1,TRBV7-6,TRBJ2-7,TGTGCCAGCAGCCCTGGACAGGGAAACCACGAGCAGTACTTC,CASSPGQGNHEQYF
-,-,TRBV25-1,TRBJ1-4,TGTGCCAGCAGTCACTCTAGCGGGGCCTTTGCAACTAATGAAAAACTGTTTTTT,CASSHSSGAFATNEKLFF
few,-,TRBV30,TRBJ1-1,TGTGCCTGGAGTAGGAGGGCGGGGGACACTGAAGCTTTCTTT,CAWSRRAGDTEAFF
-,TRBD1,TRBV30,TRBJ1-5,TGTGCCTGGGGACCCCCAGCAGGGGGGAGCAATCAGCCCCAGCATTTT,CAWGPPAGGSNQPQHF
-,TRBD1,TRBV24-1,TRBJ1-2,TGTGCCACCAGTGGACCAGGGGGGCCTGGCTACACCTTC,CATSGPGGPGYTF
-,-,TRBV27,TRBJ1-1,TGTGCCAGCAGCCCGACACTGAACACTGAAGCTTTCTTT,CASSPTLNTEAFF
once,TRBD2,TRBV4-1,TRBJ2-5,TGCGCCAGCAGCCGGACTAGCGACCAAGAGACCCAGTACTTC,CASSRTSDQETQYF
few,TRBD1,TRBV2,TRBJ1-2,TGTCGCAGCAAAGGGAGGATGGGACAGGGGGCGGATGGCTACACCTTC,CRSKGRMGQGADGYTF
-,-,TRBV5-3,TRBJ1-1,TGTGCCAGAAGCTTCGAAAACCCGACAGCAAACACTGAAGCTTTCTTT,CARSFENPTANTEAFF
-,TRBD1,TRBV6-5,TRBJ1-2,TGTGCCAGCGGGCGTGGGGACAGAACTAACTATGGCTACACCTTC,CASGRGDRTNYGYTF
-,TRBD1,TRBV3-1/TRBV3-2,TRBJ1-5,TGTGCCAGCAGCCAAGCGACAGGGGGTCAGCCCCAGCATTTT,CASSQATGGQPQHF